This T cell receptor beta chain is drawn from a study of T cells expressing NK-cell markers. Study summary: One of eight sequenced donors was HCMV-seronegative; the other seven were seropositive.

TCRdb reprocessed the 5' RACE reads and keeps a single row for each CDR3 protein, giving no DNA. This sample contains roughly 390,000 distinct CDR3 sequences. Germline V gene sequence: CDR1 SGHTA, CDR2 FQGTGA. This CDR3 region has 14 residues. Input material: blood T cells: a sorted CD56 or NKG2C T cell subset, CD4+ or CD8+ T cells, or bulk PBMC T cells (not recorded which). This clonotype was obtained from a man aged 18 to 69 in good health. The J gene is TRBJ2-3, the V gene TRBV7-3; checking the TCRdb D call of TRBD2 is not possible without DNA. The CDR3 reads CASSAAMNSGTQYF.